This TCR beta chain originates from a study of blood T cell repertoires in COVID-19 (dated by TCRdb to the early 2020s). With regard to the full study: The collaborator samples originated in the United States, Italy and Spain and spanned the acute and convalescent phases of COVID-19. The material from the prospective study consisted of cDNA or gDNA derived from T cells, B-cell-depleted T cells, or PBMCs. Subjects who had been exposed to COVID-19, were actively infected with it, or had recovered from it provided the deeply sampled blood TCRbeta repertoires that made up the dataset. The repertoires were released in a freely available public database meant as a resource for research on the immune response to SARS-CoV-2. The samples were drawn from two sources: the first 160 participants of the ongoing ImmuneRACE study, and 950 to 1,500 subjects contributed by 6 global collaborators. Nearly every sample came with metadata listing a de-identified subject ID, COVID-19 status, age in years and sex. HLA class I and class II types, where available, came from metadata supplied by the sample provider rather than from assay-based typing. Paper-wide results and their limitations: Clinical and demographic metadata were provided uncurated, with the amount varying by source and participant.

Comment on this clone: Its recognized antigen is unknown. No base-level quality is on record; no much larger clone is a single base apart.

Enrolling through a virtual design, the prospective study's participants ranged in age from roughly 18 to 100 years and lived across roughly 24 United States geographic areas. Cohort assignment in the prospective study relied on participant-reported clinical history from a screening survey and a study questionnaire. For ImmuneRACE Cohort 3, a participant was defined as recovered based on two consecutive negative NP/OP PCR tests, clearance by a healthcare professional, or resolution of symptoms. In the prospective study, whole blood, serum and a nasopharyngeal or oropharyngeal swab were collected from each participant by mobile phlebotomists. Participants in the prospective study had the option to provide additional blood draws and questionnaires over a roughly 2-month period. Blood samples from the prospective study were shipped frozen or at room temperature prior to DNA extraction. Between the V and J ends, shortened by 2 bases and 5 bases respectively, the junction contains 16 bases. From its cysteine to its phenylalanine, the CDR3 spans 15 amino acids. Only the CDR3 region is kept as DNA, spanning 45 bases read in frame from base 1. Looking up the germline V gene (reference sequence) yields CDR1 SEHNR and CDR2 FQNEAQ.

TCRbeta CDR3 regions were amplified from genomic DNA by means of the immunoSEQ Assay, a bias-controlled multiplex PCR. As for the original processing: Nucleated cell counts per sample were estimated from amplification of reference gene primers within the assay. Sequence reads were collapsed and filtered to measure the absolute abundance of every unique TCRbeta CDR3 rearrangement. For each sample, productive Simpson clonality was calculated as the square root of Simpson's diversity index over productive rearrangements. The table was pulled from immuneACCESS by TCRdb, which kept in-frame rearrangements only. Such tables lose some clones; where checked, under half of the loss comes from unresolved V genes, and the rest has no known cause. V, J and clone size are those of that table, while D and trimming were read from the DNA. The sample table holds 200,000 to 250,000 clones, of which 70% to 90% were seen once. The ten largest make up about 10% of the sample.

The sequenced sample consisted of PBMCs or T cells enriched from blood (not recorded which). This clonotype was sampled from a man aged 40-50 years who had recovered from COVID-19. This chain joins TRBV7-9 to TRBJ2-7, and the D gene may be TRBD2, 7 bases matching. The DNA is as follows: TGTGCCAGCAGCTTAATAGGGTCCGGGGGGCACGAGCAGTACTTC. This encodes CASSLIGSGGHEQYF.